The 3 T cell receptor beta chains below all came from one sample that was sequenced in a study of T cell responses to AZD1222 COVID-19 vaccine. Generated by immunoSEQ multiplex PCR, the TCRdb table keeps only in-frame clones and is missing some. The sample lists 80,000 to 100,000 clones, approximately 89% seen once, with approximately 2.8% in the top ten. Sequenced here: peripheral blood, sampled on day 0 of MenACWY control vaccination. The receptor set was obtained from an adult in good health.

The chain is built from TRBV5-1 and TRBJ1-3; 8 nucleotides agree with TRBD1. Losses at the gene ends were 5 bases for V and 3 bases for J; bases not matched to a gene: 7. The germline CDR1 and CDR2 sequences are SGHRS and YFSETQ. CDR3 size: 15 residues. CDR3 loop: CASRSDRGGGNTIYF. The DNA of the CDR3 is TGCGCCAGCAGGTCCGACAGGGGCGGTGGAAACACCATATATTTT.

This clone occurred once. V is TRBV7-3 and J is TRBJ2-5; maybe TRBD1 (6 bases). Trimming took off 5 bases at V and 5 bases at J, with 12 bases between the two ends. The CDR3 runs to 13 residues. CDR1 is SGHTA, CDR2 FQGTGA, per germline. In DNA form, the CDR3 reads TGTGCCAGCAGCAAACAGGGTGGGGAGACCCAGTACTTC. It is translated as CASSKQGGETQYF. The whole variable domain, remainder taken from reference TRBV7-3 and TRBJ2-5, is GAGVSQTPSNKVTEKGKYVELRCDPISGHTALYWYRQSLGQGPEFLIYFQGTGAADDSGLPNDRFFAVRPEGSVSTLKIQRTERGDSAVYLCASSKQGGETQYFGPGTRLLVL.

The chain's CDR3 is CASSYLAGTGDFYGYEQYF. For the CDR3, the DNA is TGTGCCAGCAGTTACCTTGCGGGGACAGGGGATTTTTACGGCTACGAGCAGTACTTC. This chain links TRBV6-2 or TRBV6-3 with TRBJ2-7; 10 bases align to TRBD1. CDR3 length: 19 amino acids. The germline V gene has CDR1 MNHEY and CDR2 SVGEGT. The V segment lost 2 bases and the J segment 3 bases; nucleotides outside the gene matches: 16.